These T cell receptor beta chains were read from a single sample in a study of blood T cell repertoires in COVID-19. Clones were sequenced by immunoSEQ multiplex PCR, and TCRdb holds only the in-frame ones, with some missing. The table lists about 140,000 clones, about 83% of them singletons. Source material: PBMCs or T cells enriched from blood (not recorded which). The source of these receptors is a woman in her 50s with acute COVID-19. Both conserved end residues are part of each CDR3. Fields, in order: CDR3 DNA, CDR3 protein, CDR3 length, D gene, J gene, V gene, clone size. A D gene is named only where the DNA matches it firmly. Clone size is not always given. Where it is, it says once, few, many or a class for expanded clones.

CDR3nt: TGCAGTGCTAGTTATTCGGCAGGGCGGTCTGGAAACACCATATATTTT
CDR3aa: CSASYSAGRSGNTIYF
len: 16
d_gene: NA
j_gene: TRBJ1-3
v_gene: TRBV20-1
abundance: few

CDR3nt: TGTGCCACCAGTGATCGCAACAGGGGGCTGTACGAGCAGTACTTC
CDR3aa: CATSDRNRGLYEQYF
len: 15
d_gene: TRBD1
j_gene: TRBJ2-7
v_gene: TRBV24-1
abundance: NA

CDR3nt: TGTGCCAGCAGCTTAGTGGGCAGGGGGCCCGAAAAACTGTTTTTT
CDR3aa: CASSLVGRGPEKLFF
len: 15
d_gene: TRBD1
j_gene: TRBJ1-4
v_gene: TRBV7-9
abundance: NA

CDR3nt: TGTGCCAGTAGTCTCCTCGACAGGGACGAGCAGTACTTC
CDR3aa: CASSLLDRDEQYF
len: 13
d_gene: TRBD1
j_gene: TRBJ2-7
v_gene: TRBV19
abundance: few

CDR3nt: TGTGCCAGCAGCTTGGGGGGGACAGGGTCGAATGAGCAGTTCTTC
CDR3aa: CASSLGGTGSNEQFF
len: 15
d_gene: TRBD1
j_gene: TRBJ2-1
v_gene: TRBV5-5
abundance: NA

CDR3nt: TGTGCCAGCACACCGACGACTAGCGGCTCCTACGAGCAGTACTTC
CDR3aa: CASTPTTSGSYEQYF
len: 15
d_gene: TRBD2
j_gene: TRBJ2-7
v_gene: TRBV2
abundance: NA

CDR3nt: TGTGCCAGCAGTCCCACTGTGGAGAGCTCCTACGAGCAGTACTTC
CDR3aa: CASSPTVESSYEQYF
len: 15
d_gene: NA
j_gene: TRBJ2-7
v_gene: TRBV27
abundance: NA

CDR3nt: TGTGCCAGCAGCCCAATAAAAACAGGGTTTAGGCTAGCGGGAGGGAAAGGAGGCGAGCAGTACTTC
CDR3aa: CASSPIKTGFRLAGGKGGEQYF
len: 22
d_gene: NA
j_gene: TRBJ2-7
v_gene: TRBV21-1
abundance: NA

CDR3nt: TGTGCCAGCAGCGTTACAGGGGGCTACACAGATACGCAGTATTTT
CDR3aa: CASSVTGGYTDTQYF
len: 15
d_gene: TRBD1
j_gene: TRBJ2-3
v_gene: TRBV9
abundance: NA

CDR3nt: TGCGCCAGCAGCTTGCAGCGTTCGGTCACCGGGGAGCTGTTTTTT
CDR3aa: CASSLQRSVTGELFF
len: 15
d_gene: NA
j_gene: TRBJ2-2
v_gene: TRBV5-1
abundance: NA

CDR3nt: TGTGCCAGTAGTGGCCGGGACAGGGGAGTAGGCACCTTC
CDR3aa: CASSGRDRGVGTF
len: 13
d_gene: TRBD1
j_gene: TRBJ1-2
v_gene: TRBV19
abundance: NA

CDR3nt: TGTGCCAGCAGCGTGGGACAGGGGGCCTCGGAGACCCAGTACTTC
CDR3aa: CASSVGQGASETQYF
len: 15
d_gene: TRBD1
j_gene: TRBJ2-5
v_gene: TRBV9
abundance: NA

CDR3nt: TGCAGCGCTGGGGGTCTGGGGACAGGGCTGGGCAATGAGCAGTTCTTC
CDR3aa: CSAGGLGTGLGNEQFF
len: 16
d_gene: TRBD1
j_gene: TRBJ2-1
v_gene: TRBV29-1
abundance: NA

CDR3nt: TGTGCCAGCAGCTTTGATCAGAAGAACACCGGGGAGCTGTTTTTT
CDR3aa: CASSFDQKNTGELFF
len: 15
d_gene: NA
j_gene: TRBJ2-2
v_gene: TRBV5-4
abundance: NA

CDR3nt: TGTGCCAGCAGCCATAATCCCCAGGGAAATCAGCCCCAGCATTTT
CDR3aa: CASSHNPQGNQPQHF
len: 15
d_gene: NA
j_gene: TRBJ1-5
v_gene: TRBV3-1/TRBV3-2
abundance: NA

CDR3nt: TGTGCCAGCAGCGAGGGACTAGCGGGAGCCAATGAGCAGTTCTTC
CDR3aa: CASSEGLAGANEQFF
len: 15
d_gene: TRBD2
j_gene: TRBJ2-1
v_gene: TRBV11-2
abundance: few

CDR3nt: TGTGCCAGCAGCGACAGAGATAGCAATCAGCCCCAGCATTTT
CDR3aa: CASSDRDSNQPQHF
len: 14
d_gene: NA
j_gene: TRBJ1-5
v_gene: TRBV2
abundance: once

CDR3nt: TGTGCCAGCAGTACCGTAGGGCAGGGCACCGGGGAGCTGTTTTTT
CDR3aa: CASSTVGQGTGELFF
len: 15
d_gene: NA
j_gene: TRBJ2-2
v_gene: TRBV28
abundance: NA

CDR3nt: TGTGCCAGCACCAGAATTAAATCCGGGACAGGGATAAATGAAAAACTGTTTTTT
CDR3aa: CASTRIKSGTGINEKLFF
len: 18
d_gene: TRBD1
j_gene: TRBJ1-4
v_gene: TRBV28
abundance: once

CDR3nt: TGTGCCACAGCCGGAGGGACAGGGGCTTTCTCTGGCGAAAAACTGTTTTTT
CDR3aa: CATAGGTGAFSGEKLFF
len: 17
d_gene: TRBD1
j_gene: TRBJ1-4
v_gene: TRBV2
abundance: NA

CDR3nt: TGTGCCAGCTCCAAGGACAGGGCAAATTCACCCCTCCACTTT
CDR3aa: CASSKDRANSPLHF
len: 14
d_gene: TRBD1
j_gene: TRBJ1-6
v_gene: TRBV18
abundance: once

CDR3nt: TGTGCCAGCGTTCAGCGGGAGGTAAAAGGGGATGAGCAGTTCTTC
CDR3aa: CASVQREVKGDEQFF
len: 15
d_gene: TRBD2
j_gene: TRBJ2-1
v_gene: TRBV7-9
abundance: NA

CDR3nt: TGTGCCAGCAGCCAAAGCGGGGACTCCTACAATGAGCAGTTCTTC
CDR3aa: CASSQSGDSYNEQFF
len: 15
d_gene: TRBD2
j_gene: TRBJ2-1
v_gene: TRBV7-3
abundance: NA

CDR3nt: TGTGCCAGCAGCCCTGGACAGGGGGCGCAGAGCAATCAGCCCCAGCATTTT
CDR3aa: CASSPGQGAQSNQPQHF
len: 17
d_gene: TRBD1
j_gene: TRBJ1-5
v_gene: TRBV4-2
abundance: NA

CDR3nt: TGCAGCGTTGAAGGTCACGGGAGGGCCCAAGAGACCCAGTACTTC
CDR3aa: CSVEGHGRAQETQYF
len: 15
d_gene: TRBD2
j_gene: TRBJ2-5
v_gene: TRBV29-1
abundance: NA

CDR3nt: TGTGCCAGCACGAGACAGGGGGCCGCCGGGGAGCTGTTTTTT
CDR3aa: CASTRQGAAGELFF
len: 14
d_gene: TRBD1
j_gene: TRBJ2-2
v_gene: TRBV7-9
abundance: NA

CDR3nt: TGCGCCAGCAGCTCCGGGGTTGAGGCCTCAATTGAAAAACTGTTTTTT
CDR3aa: CASSSGVEASIEKLFF
len: 16
d_gene: NA
j_gene: TRBJ1-4
v_gene: TRBV5-1
abundance: NA

CDR3nt: TGTGCCAGCAGTCCCACAGGGGGCATCGAGCAGTACTTC
CDR3aa: CASSPTGGIEQYF
len: 13
d_gene: TRBD1
j_gene: TRBJ2-7
v_gene: TRBV7-3
abundance: NA

CDR3nt: TGTGCCAGCAGCCCCAGACAAACAACTAATGAAAAACTGTTTTTT
CDR3aa: CASSPRQTTNEKLFF
len: 15
d_gene: NA
j_gene: TRBJ1-4
v_gene: TRBV7-2
abundance: few

CDR3nt: TGTGCCAGCAGTGGACAGGGTGGTGGAAATAATTCACCCCTCCACTTT
CDR3aa: CASSGQGGGNNSPLHF
len: 16
d_gene: TRBD1
j_gene: TRBJ1-6
v_gene: TRBV2
abundance: NA

CDR3nt: TGTGCCAGCCGTGCCGGCTCTGGGGCCAACGTCCTGACTTTC
CDR3aa: CASRAGSGANVLTF
len: 14
d_gene: NA
j_gene: TRBJ2-6
v_gene: TRBV3-1/TRBV3-2
abundance: NA

CDR3nt: TGTGCCATCAGGAGGGGGCTAGCGGGTTCGGCCGGGGAGACCCAGTACTTC
CDR3aa: CAIRRGLAGSAGETQYF
len: 17
d_gene: NA
j_gene: TRBJ2-5
v_gene: TRBV10-3
abundance: NA

CDR3nt: TGTGCCAGCAGCCACCGGGACAGTAATGAAAAACTGTTTTTT
CDR3aa: CASSHRDSNEKLFF
len: 14
d_gene: TRBD1
j_gene: TRBJ1-4
v_gene: TRBV3-1/TRBV3-2
abundance: NA

CDR3nt: TGTGCCAGCAGCTTAGGACAGAGCCTTTCCGGCTACACCTTC
CDR3aa: CASSLGQSLSGYTF
len: 14
d_gene: NA
j_gene: TRBJ1-2
v_gene: TRBV11-2
abundance: NA

CDR3nt: TGTGCCAGCAGCTCCTCAGTATCGGCAATAGCGGGAGTTGAGACCCAGTACTTC
CDR3aa: CASSSSVSAIAGVETQYF
len: 18
d_gene: TRBD2
j_gene: TRBJ2-5
v_gene: TRBV11-3
abundance: NA

CDR3nt: TGTGCCAGCAGCCCACAGGGGGGTTGGGGGTCACCCCTCCACTTT
CDR3aa: CASSPQGGWGSPLHF
len: 15
d_gene: TRBD1
j_gene: TRBJ1-6
v_gene: TRBV27
abundance: NA

CDR3nt: TGTGCCAGCAGTGTTTGGCAGTCAGGGCAAATGAACACTGAAGCTTTCTTT
CDR3aa: CASSVWQSGQMNTEAFF
len: 17
d_gene: NA
j_gene: TRBJ1-1
v_gene: TRBV2
abundance: NA